The TCR beta chain under discussion was sequenced for a study of vaccination and CD4 T cells after COVID-19. Once obtained from cultured CD4+ T cells, the DNA was sequenced using the Oncomine TCR Beta short-read assay. MiXCR was run by TCRdb on the PCR reads, yielding one entry per CDR3 protein. There are about 15,000 distinct CDR3 sequences in the sample; around 43% occur only once, and roughly 20% lies in the top ten. Treatment meaning: roughly ten-day PBMC culture with coronavirus spike peptide pools or control peptides (ViraFEST assay). Details on this clonotype: Antigen specificity is unknown.

The V segment lost 7 bases and the J segment 5 bases; nucleotides outside the gene matches: 18. The CDR3 has 17 residues. Germline V gene lookup returns CDR1 SNHLY and CDR2 FYNNEI. Points from the study as a whole: Researchers looked at relatively few convalescent patients and had no early post-infection timepoints.

The receptor's source is a human donor who received a COVID-19 vaccine. The sequenced sample was CD4+ T cells from blood, cultured in vitro, obtained before SARS-CoV-2 vaccination. V usage is TRBV2 and J usage is TRBJ2-3; 7 bases fit TRBD1. In DNA form, the CDR3 reads TGTGCCAGCAATATGCCAGGGCCAGGGGGTCCGATAGATACGCAGTATTTT. As protein: CASNMPGPGGPIDTQYF.